These 22 T cell receptor beta chains share one sample of origin, sequenced in a study of OX40 agonist ivuxolimab in advanced cancers. Libraries were prepared by immunoSEQ multiplex PCR; TCRdb keeps only in-frame clonotypes and omits some of them. The sample yields 100,000 or so clones, about 91% seen once. Sequencing used CD4+ or CD8+ T cells sorted from blood, obtained in a trial of the OX40 agonist ivuxolimab. Every receptor here comes from an adult with an advanced solid tumor such as melanoma, head and neck, liver or kidney cancer.

The chain combines TRBV18 with TRBJ1-2, with D uncertain. The CDR3 length is 15 residues. The germline V gene has CDR1 KGHSH and CDR2 LQKENI. V was pared by 3 bases and J by 2 bases, with 13 bases between. Here the CDR3 DNA reads TGTGCCAGCTCACCCGGGCGGCTGGGGAACTATGGCTACACCTTC. Its protein product is CASSPGRLGNYGYTF. Using reference TRBV18 and TRBJ1-2 for the parts outside the CDR3, the full variable domain is NAGVMQNPRHLVRRRGQEARLRCSPMKGHSHVYWYRQLPEEGLKFMVYLQKENIIDESGMPKERFSAEFPKEGPSILRIQQVVRGDSAAYFCASSPGRLGNYGYTFGSGTRLTVV.

V usage is TRBV7-2 and J usage is TRBJ1-5; a weak D match, TRBD1 (5 bases). The CDR3 runs 15 residues. Germline lookup yields CDR1 SGHTA and CDR2 FQGNSA. The V gene lost 8 bases and the J gene lost 1 base, with 15 bases spanning the gap. The DNA for the CDR3 is TGTGCCAGCCGTTGGGGGGAGGGGAGCAATCAGCCCCAGCATTTT. Its translation is CASRWGEGSNQPQHF.

This sequence joins TRBV6-5 and TRBJ2-1; D is unresolved. This CDR3 has 12 residues. Germline V gene sequence: CDR1 MNHEY, CDR2 SVGAGI. V was cut by 10 bases and J by 5 bases, with 12 bases left in between. This CDR3 is CATRPPNNEQFF. CDR3 DNA sequence: TGTGCCACCAGGCCCCCGAACAATGAGCAGTTCTTC.

The V gene is TRBV6-1, the J gene TRBJ1-5; D not resolved. The CDR3 contains 12 residues. Germline V CDR1 and CDR2: MNHNS, SASEGT. V lost 7 bases, J lost 4 bases, and 8 bases lay in between. The CDR3 DNA reads as TGTGCCAGCATCGACATAAATCAGCCCCAGCATTTT. It encodes CASIDINQPQHF.

The chain is built from TRBV9 and TRBJ2-2; no clear D. V lost 2 bases to trimming and J lost 0 bases, with 5 bases between them. CDR3 size: 14 residues. Looked up from germline, CDR1 is SGDLS and CDR2 is YYNGEE. In nucleotides, the CDR3 is TGTGCCAGCAGCGTTGACACGAACACCGGGGAGCTGTTTTTT. Its protein product is CASSVDTNTGELFF.

The chain couples TRBV28 to TRBJ1-5, with D unclear. The length of the CDR3 is 12 residues. Per germline, CDR1 MDHEN and CDR2 SYDVKM. The V and J ends lost 5 bases and 12 bases respectively, with 14 bases between them. This chain's CDR3 is CASSDGFGGQHF. The CDR3 bases are TGTGCCAGCAGTGATGGATTCGGCGGCCAGCATTTT. The full variable domain, its missing parts supplied by reference TRBV28 and TRBJ1-5, is DVKVTQSSRYLVKRTGEKVFLECVQDMDHENMFWYRQDPGLGLRLIYFSYDVKMKEKGDIPEGYSVSREKKERFSLILESASTNQTSMYLCASSDGFGGQHFGDGTRLSIL.

This clone was detected a few times. This chain links TRBV30 with TRBJ1-6; D is unresolved. V was shortened by 6 bases and J by 2 bases, with 8 bases between the two germline ends. Germline values: CDR1 GTSNPN, CDR2 SVGIG (reference sequence). The CDR3 has 13 residues. The DNA for the CDR3 is TGTGCCTGCGGACGCGCCTATAATTCACCCCTCCACTTT. Its translation is CACGRAYNSPLHF.

In its sample, this clone was seen once. The rearrangement uses TRBV7-9 and TRBJ2-1; the match to TRBD2 covers 8 bases. The CDR3 consists of 15 residues. Per germline, CDR1 SEHNR and CDR2 FQNEAQ (reference sequence). Losses at the gene ends were 5 bases for V and 1 base for J; bases not matched to a gene: 4. The CDR3 reads CASSSRGGSYNEQFF. CDR3 nucleotide sequence: TGTGCCAGCAGCAGCCGGGGGGGATCCTACAATGAGCAGTTCTTC.

The V gene is TRBV5-1, the J gene TRBJ2-7; the D gene could be TRBD1 or TRBD2 (6 bases each). The CDR3 is 14 residues long. Trimming cost V 4 bases and J 2 bases, with 13 bases left between them. CDR1 and CDR2 from the germline V gene are SGHRS and YFSETQ. CDR3 in amino acids: CASSPGGGTYEQYF. The DNA of the CDR3 is TGCGCCAGCAGCCCCGGGGGCGGTACCTACGAGCAGTACTTC.

The V call is TRBV6-5, the J call TRBJ2-7, with 12 bases matching TRBD2. This CDR3 is 14 amino acids long. Germline V gene sequence: CDR1 MNHEY, CDR2 SVGAGI. The V gene end was trimmed by 6 bases and the J gene end by 2 bases; junction bases not matched to a gene: 2. The CDR3 DNA follows: TGTGCCAGCAGCTGGACTAGCGGGGCCTACGAGCAGTACTTC. Its protein is CASSWTSGAYEQYF.

V and J are TRBV7-3 and TRBJ2-3; D unclear. Germline CDR1 SGHTA, CDR2 FQGTGA. The V end was cut by 1 base, the J end by 6 bases, with 8 bases between. CDR3 size: 13 residues. The CDR3 region is CASSLNKVDTQYF. The CDR3 DNA is TGTGCCAGCAGCTTAAACAAGGTGGATACGCAGTATTTT.

The rearrangement uses TRBV5-1 and TRBJ2-7; D remains ambiguous. Germline assignment: CDR1 SGHRS and CDR2 YFSETQ. V was clipped by 0 bases and J by 5 bases, with 9 bases between them. The CDR3 consists of 13 residues. The chain's CDR3 is CASSLARFHEQYF. The CDR3 nucleotides read TGCGCCAGCAGCTTGGCCCGGTTCCACGAGCAGTACTTC. Full variable domain (missing parts from reference TRBV5-1 and TRBJ2-7): KAGVTQTPRYLIKTRGQQVTLSCSPISGHRSVSWYQQTPGQGLQFLFEYFSETQRNKGNFPGRFSGRQFSNSRSEMNVSTLELGDSALYLCASSLARFHEQYFGPGTRLTVT.

V usage is TRBV18 and J usage is TRBJ1-2; TRBD1 matches 7 bases. The CDR3 runs to 15 residues. Germline lookup yields CDR1 KGHSH and CDR2 LQKENI. J gave up 0 bases and V 2 bases, and 3 bases lay outside the gene matches. DNA of the CDR3: TGTGCCAGCTCACCAGACGGGACAGCTAACTATGGCTACACCTTC. Amino acids: CASSPDGTANYGYTF.

This chain uses TRBV5-5 with TRBJ2-7, with 9 nucleotides matching TRBD1. After removal of 0 bases from V and 5 bases from J, the junction contained 6 bases not matched to a gene. The CDR3 covers 15 residues. The germline V gene has CDR1 SGHKS and CDR2 YYEKEE (reference sequence). Here the CDR3 reads CASSLGAGQGDEQYF. CDR3 in DNA: TGTGCCAGCAGCTTGGGAGCGGGACAGGGCGACGAGCAGTACTTC.

The V and J genes are TRBV5-8 and TRBJ1-4; D unclear. In germline, CDR1 is SGHTS, CDR2 YDEGEE. This CDR3 contains 14 residues. The V and J ends lost 1 base and 0 bases respectively, with 4 bases between them. The CDR3 region is CASSLRATNEKLFF. The CDR3 coding sequence is TGTGCCAGCAGCTTGCGTGCAACTAATGAAAAACTGTTTTTT.

This clone was observed once. The gene calls are TRBV7-8 and TRBJ2-7; tentatively, D is TRBD1 (5 bases). V lost 0 bases to trimming and J lost 4 bases, with 13 bases between them. Germline loops: CDR1 SGHVS, CDR2 FQNEAQ. The CDR3 is made up of 15 amino acids. In DNA, the CDR3 is TGTGCCAGCAGCTTAGCACAAAGGGGCCCGTACGAGCAGTACTTC. It yields the protein CASSLAQRGPYEQYF.

The J gene is TRBJ2-4, the V gene TRBV15, with D perhaps being TRBD1 or TRBD2 (5 bases each). The CDR3 runs 16 residues. In germline, CDR1 is LNHNV, CDR2 YYDKDF (reference sequence). Deletions cut 0 bases from V and 7 bases from J, with 16 bases between. CDR3 amino acids: CATSRDGGADTNIQYF. The CDR3 nucleotides read TGTGCCACCAGCAGAGATGGGGGAGCGGACACGAACATTCAGTACTTC.

The V gene is TRBV18, the J gene TRBJ2-7, with D unresolved. V was pared by 0 bases and J by 3 bases, with 15 bases between. This CDR3 has 16 residues. Germline V gene sequence: CDR1 KGHSH, CDR2 LQKENI. CDR3 in amino acids: CASSPPNRGSRYEQYF. In DNA, the CDR3 is TGTGCCAGCTCACCACCAAACAGAGGATCTCGCTACGAGCAGTACTTC.

The rearrangement joins TRBV5-5 to TRBJ2-7, with D perhaps TRBD2 (6 bases). The CDR3 extends over 13 amino acids. V lost 4 bases, J lost 4 bases, and 12 bases lay in between. Germline V gene lookup returns CDR1 SGHKS and CDR2 YYEKEE (reference sequence). The DNA for the CDR3 is TGTGCCAGCAGCGCTCCTAGCGTTTACGAGCAGTACTTC. Its translation: CASSAPSVYEQYF.

This chain connects TRBV2 to TRBJ2-3; TRBD2 matches at 7 bases. Germline lookup yields CDR1 SNHLY and CDR2 FYNNEI. The J segment lost 1 base and the V segment lost 8 bases, leaving 9 bases of the junction unmatched. The CDR3 has 15 amino acids. CDR3 amino acids: CASAKGLAGTDTQYF. The CDR3 DNA reads TGTGCCAGCGCGAAGGGGCTAGCGGGCACAGATACGCAGTATTTT.

The CDR3 protein is CASSRTWANYGYTF. As DNA, the CDR3 is TGTGCCAGTAGTCGGACCTGGGCCAACTATGGCTACACCTTC. This chain links TRBV19 with TRBJ1-2; D gene ambiguous. V lost 5 bases and J lost 2, with 12 bases in between. CDR1 is LNHDA, CDR2 SQIVND, per germline (reference sequence). This CDR3 is built from 14 residues. The full variable domain, its missing parts supplied by reference TRBV19 and TRBJ1-2, is DGGITQSPKYLFRKEGQNVTLSCEQNLNHDAMYWYRQDPGQGLRLIYYSQIVNDFQKGDIAEGYSVSREKKESFPLTVTSAQKNPTAFYLCASSRTWANYGYTFGSGTRLTVV.

The chain recombines TRBV4-3 with TRBJ1-2; D might be TRBD1 (5 bases). Looked up from germline, CDR1 is LGHNA and CDR2 is YSLEER. The V gene lost 0 bases and the J gene lost 14 bases, with 16 bases spanning the gap. The CDR3 has 13 amino acids. The CDR3 loop is CASSQEIGTARTF. CDR3 sequence (DNA): TGCGCCAGCAGCCAAGAGATCGGGACGGCAAGAACCTTC.